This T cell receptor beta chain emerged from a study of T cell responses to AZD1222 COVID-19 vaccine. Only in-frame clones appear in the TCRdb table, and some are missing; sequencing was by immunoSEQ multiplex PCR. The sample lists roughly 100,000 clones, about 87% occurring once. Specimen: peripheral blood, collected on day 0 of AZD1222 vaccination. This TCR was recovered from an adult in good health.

CDR3 amino acids: CASSDSYSGNTIYF. CDR3 DNA: TGTGCCAGCAGCGACAGTTACTCTGGAAACACCATATATTTT. The V call is TRBV25-1, the J call TRBJ1-3; D is perhaps TRBD1 (5 bases). V was cut by 6 bases and J by 0 bases, with 9 bases left in between. The CDR3 spans 14 residues. CDR1 is MGHDK and CDR2 is SYGVNS in the germline V gene.